These 21 T cell receptor beta chains came from one sample sequenced in a study of T cells in Graves' hyperthyroidism and ophthalmopathy (dated 2019 in TCRdb). The method behind the library was multiplex PCR. The sample was run on an Illumina HiSeq 2000. The TCR beta CDR3 regions were amplified from the RNA transcripts. A first-round RT-PCR of the TCR CDR3 used the HTBI primer set with the Qiagen OneStep RT-PCR kit. Through fastp at Q25 and MiXCR, TCRdb rebuilt clones from the public reads, retaining in-frame beta chains. For every CDR3 protein sequence, its rows merge into one entry that carries the most common genes and DNA. Counted in this sample were 200,000 to 250,000 distinct CDR3 sequences; 15% to 20% of them appeared once. The ten most abundant clones make up around 47% of the sample. Sequenced: blood. The receptors stem from a man between 40 and 49 years old with Graves' hyperthyroidism.

The chain carries TRBV11-1 and TRBJ1-2; a weak D match, TRBD1 (6 bases). Trimming removed 5 bases from V and 3 bases from J, with 16 bases in between. Per germline, CDR1 SGHAT and CDR2 FQDESV (reference sequence). The CDR3 is 15 amino acids. CDR3 amino acids: CASSPGGGNDYGYTF. DNA for the CDR3: TGTGCCAGCAGCCCCGGAGGGGGGAATGACTATGGCTACACCTTC.

This clonotype was observed many times. A junction boundary mismatches the germline segment, possibly from a read error. This chain connects TRBV7-7 to TRBJ2-3; no definite D call. The CDR3 runs 13 residues. Germline V gene lookup returns CDR1 SSHAT and CDR2 FNYEAQ (reference sequence). CDR3 in amino acids: CASSSTDGDTQYF. The CDR3 coding sequence is TGTGCTAGCAGTTCCACGGACGGGGATACGCAGTATTTT. Together with reference TRBV7-7 and TRBJ2-3, the CDR3 gives the full variable domain: GAGVSQSPRYKVTKRGQDVTLRCDPISSHATLYWYQQALGQGPEFLTYFNYEAQPDKSGLPSDRFSAERPEGSISTLTIQRTEQRDSAMYRCASSSTDGDTQYFGPGTRLTVL.

This clonotype was recorded many times. This chain joins TRBV6-1 and TRBJ2-5, with 7 bases that match TRBD2. The CDR3 length is 13 residues. The V segment lost 4 bases and the J segment 4 bases; nucleotides outside the gene matches: 3. The V gene's germline CDR1 is MNHNS and CDR2 SASEGT. The CDR3, as DNA: TGTGCCAGCAGTGTCGTAGCGGGAGAGACCCAGTACTTC. This translates into CASSVVAGETQYF.

The gene calls are TRBV28 and TRBJ2-5; 14 bases are shared with TRBD2. CDR3 length equals 17 residues. V lost 5 bases, J lost 3 bases, and 8 bases stayed unmatched. Germline CDR1 is MDHEN and CDR2 is SYDVKM. The CDR3 coding sequence is TGTGCCAGCAGTCCATGGACTAGCGGGGGGCGGAAAGAGACCCAGTACTTC. Translation: CASSPWTSGGRKETQYF.

This clonotype was counted between two and nine times. CDR3 in DNA: TGTGCCAGTAGTATTGGGACAGAAGAGACCCAGTACTTC. It encodes CASSIGTEETQYF. The V gene is TRBV19, the J gene TRBJ2-5; 7 bases are a match to TRBD1. CDR1 and CDR2 from the germline V gene are LNHDA and SQIVND (reference sequence). This CDR3 region has 13 residues. V was pared by 3 bases and J by 3 bases, with 1 base of the junction left unmatched.

This clonotype has ten or more counts. The chain is built from TRBV6-2 or TRBV6-3 and TRBJ2-7; 10 bases are a match to TRBD1. The germline CDR1 and CDR2 sequences are MNHEY and SVGEGT. V gave up 7 bases and J gave up 2 bases; unmatched junction bases: 5. This CDR3 has 14 residues. CDR3 loop: CASTRDRGTYEQYF. In nucleotides, the CDR3 is TGTGCCAGCACTCGGGACAGGGGAACCTACGAGCAGTACTTC.

The CDR3 nucleotides are TGTGCCAGCAGCCCAGGGAGGTTAAGGATGGTTAAAGAGACCCAGTACTTC. Amino acid sequence: CASSPGRLRMVKETQYF. The chain links TRBV4-2 to TRBJ2-5; perhaps TRBD2 as D (6 bases). Trimming took 4 bases from V and 3 from J, leaving 21 bases between them. Germline CDR1 is LGHNA and CDR2 is YNFKEQ. The CDR3 contains 17 residues.

This clonotype was observed many times. This chain links TRBV5-1 with TRBJ1-1; D possibly corresponds to TRBD1 (6 bases). In germline, CDR1 is SGHRS, CDR2 YFSETQ. Trimming left V 0 bases short and J 5 bases short, with 17 bases between. The CDR3 runs 16 residues. CDR3 sequence (DNA): TGCGCCAGCAGCTTGGCCCCCCAGGGACAAGGAACTGAAGCTTTCTTT. Encoded protein: CASSLAPQGQGTEAFF.

Remarks on this clonotype: Relative to the germline gene, one junction end is altered; a read error may explain this. The chain has TRBV7-3 and TRBJ1-1; D gene uncertain. The germline gives CDR1 SGHTA, CDR2 FQGTGA. The CDR3 has 17 amino acids. Here the CDR3 reads CASSQVLVLVMNTEAFF. CDR3 coding DNA: TGCGCCAGCAGCCAAGTTCTTGTCCTGGTCATGAACACTGAAGCTTTCTTT.

This clonotype occurred many times. The chain is built from TRBV7-2 and TRBJ2-1; 8 bases match TRBD2. Trimming took 5 bases from V and 0 from J; bases not matched to a gene: 3. CDR1 is SGHTA, CDR2 FQGNSA, per germline. The CDR3 length is 15 residues. The CDR3: CASSPGGGSYNEQFF. Written as DNA, the CDR3 is TGTGCCAGCAGCCCCGGGGGGGGCTCCTACAATGAGCAGTTCTTC.

Comments on this clonotype: A much bigger clone sits one base away, suggesting this may be a read error. The V and J genes are TRBV30 and TRBJ2-1; D unresolved. V was trimmed by 3 bases and J by 9 bases, leaving 9 bases between them. The CDR3 is 11 residues long. CDR1 is GTSNPN, CDR2 SVGIG, per germline (reference sequence). CDR3 loop: CAWSGPPEQFF. The CDR3 nucleotides read TGTGCCTGGAGCGGGCCCCCTGAGCAGTTCTTC.

This clonotype was seen repeatedly, ten times or more. The rearrangement links TRBV27 to TRBJ2-3; D gene uncertain. Germline CDR1 MNHEY, CDR2 SMNVEV (reference sequence). The V gene lost 2 bases and the J gene lost 3 bases, with 15 bases spanning the gap. This CDR3 has 16 residues. The CDR3 nucleotides are TGTGCCAGCAGTTTAGAGGACCACCAGCTGACAGATACGCAGTATTTT. The encoded protein is CASSLEDHQLTDTQYF.

Turning to this clonotype: A much larger clone lies a single base off, so this may be a read error. This CDR3 fails to terminate in the conserved phenylalanine or tryptophan, so it likely reflects a read error. The rearrangement uses TRBV28 and TRBJ1-2; D gene unclear. Germline V gene lookup returns CDR1 MDHEN and CDR2 SYDVKM. V was trimmed by 3 bases and J by 4 bases, leaving 9 bases between them. The CDR3 extends over 13 amino acids. The CDR3 region has the DNA TGTGCCAGCAGTTTCGGAGGGATCTATGGCTACACCCTC. This sequence encodes CASSFGGIYGYTL.

The chain links TRBV6-5 to TRBJ1-2; D call uncertain. Trimming stripped 2 bases from V and 3 bases from J, with 13 bases between. CDR1 and CDR2 (germline): MNHEY, SVGAGI. CDR3 size: 15 residues. CDR3 region: CASSYGSLADYGYTF. The CDR3, as DNA: TGTGCCAGCAGTTACGGCTCTCTGGCGGACTATGGCTACACCTTC.

In this sample, this clonotype turned up many times. This rearrangement joins TRBV12-3 or TRBV12-4 to TRBJ1-4, with no clear D. The CDR3 has 14 amino acids. Trimming pared 4 bases from V and 7 bases from J, leaving 13 bases between. CDR3: CASSYRLKGEKLFF. The CDR3 nucleotides are TGTGCCAGCAGTTATAGACTGAAAGGTGAAAAACTGTTTTTT.

This clonotype was counted a few times. This chain links TRBV29-1 with TRBJ1-2; a possible D gene is TRBD1 (6 bases). V dropped 7 bases and J dropped 2 bases, with 14 bases sitting between them. Germline V lookup: CDR1 SQVTM, CDR2 ANQGSEA. CDR3 size: 13 residues. This CDR3 reads CSGGPDRNYGYTF. CDR3 nucleotides: TGCAGCGGGGGCCCCGACAGGAACTATGGCTACACCTTC.

J is TRBJ2-1 and V is TRBV5-6; possible D gene TRBD2, 6 bases. CDR1 SGHDT and CDR2 YYEEEE come from the germline V gene. This CDR3 is built from 15 residues. V lost 4 bases to trimming and J lost 3 bases, with 14 bases between them. The CDR3, as DNA: TGTGCCAGCAGCGGGGGGTTGACGGTCTACAATGAGCAGTTCTTC. Translation: CASSGGLTVYNEQFF.

The V call is TRBV10-3, the J call TRBJ1-6, with 9 positions matching TRBD1. The CDR3 has 15 amino acids. The V and J ends lost 3 bases and 6 bases, in that order; junction bases with no gene match: 3. Germline V gene lookup returns CDR1 ENHRY and CDR2 SYGVKD. Written as DNA, the CDR3 is TGTGCCATCAGTGAAGGGACAGGGCGTAATTCACCCCTCCACTTT. Protein product: CAISEGTGRNSPLHF.

This clonotype came up many times. The rearrangement uses TRBV7-9 and TRBJ1-1; D not certain. The CDR3 covers 13 residues. Germline CDR1 reads SEHNR; CDR2 reads FQNEAQ (reference sequence). V lost 4 bases, J lost 1 base, and 7 bases lay in between. The CDR3 protein is CASSWSGNTEAFF. In DNA form, the CDR3 reads TGTGCCAGCAGCTGGTCGGGGAACACTGAAGCTTTCTTT.

This clonotype was seen at least ten times. V usage is TRBV6-2 or TRBV6-3 and J usage is TRBJ2-3; 9 positions agree with TRBD2. V gave up 0 bases and J gave up 4 bases; unmatched junction bases: 8. The CDR3 is 17 residues long. Germline V gene data show CDR1 as MNHEY and CDR2 as SVGEGT. The DNA of the CDR3 is TGTGCCAGCAGTTACTCGATGGCTAGCGGGGTACCAGATACGCAGTATTTT. Its protein is CASSYSMASGVPDTQYF.

V usage is TRBV7-9 and J usage is TRBJ1-2; D unresolved. V shed 5 bases and J shed 2 bases, with 12 bases lying between them. The CDR3 runs 14 residues. Per germline, CDR1 SEHNR and CDR2 FQNEAQ (reference sequence). CDR3 sequence (DNA): TGTGCCAGCAGCCTCCGTCGTGGCAACTATGGCTACACCTTC. This gives the protein CASSLRRGNYGYTF.